This TCR beta chain is from a study of shared clonotypes between healthy human individuals. Looked up from germline, CDR1 is MDHEN and CDR2 is SYDVKM. V was shortened by 6 bases and J by 4 bases, with 7 bases between the two germline ends. The CDR3 has 12 residues. A note on this clone: What it binds is unknown. The same CDR3 can be traced to other DNA sequences in this sample.

Whole-study results and caveats: Tissue TCR repertoires likely differ from these blood-only repertoires.

Clones were sequenced by immunoSEQ multiplex PCR, and TCRdb holds only the in-frame ones, with some missing. The data show over 2 million clones, 85% to 95% seen once. This receptor was identified in a young man in good health. The V call is TRBV28, the J call TRBJ1-5; D remains ambiguous. Sequencing input: naive CD4+ T cells sorted from blood. Subset given: CD45RA+ positively selected. CDR3 sequence reads: CASSLLNQPQHF. The CDR3 bases are TGTGCCAGCAGCCTATTAAATCAGCCCCAGCATTTT.